This entry describes one T cell receptor beta chain. Its specificity is not known. The entry originates in a study of shared clonotypes between healthy human individuals. Every contributor of samples was a Caucasian grown-up residing in Nashville, Tennessee. Study findings and constraints: When compared with the clonotypes that were shared by all four sorted-subset donors, the non-shared clonotypes turned out to have lower generation probabilities. Of the naive CD4 clonotypes, about 5% were shared across several donors.

When replicate PCRs were run on sorted subsets, they used around 200 ng DNA, some 30,000 T cell genomes. Sequenced by immunoSEQ multiplex PCR; TCRdb stores in-frame clones only, minus some. The sample lists roughly 2,300,000 clones, 85% to 95% occurring once. The sequence was collected from a young man in good health. Some clones in this sample may be carry-over from other donors' samples. Sequencing used naive CD4+ T cells from PBMCs. Subset noted: CD45RA+ positively selected.

The CDR3 DNA reads TGTGCCAGCAGCGCTCCCGGGACCGCGGCACAGGGCTACACCTTC. It codes for CASSAPGTAAQGYTF. The chain has TRBV27 and TRBJ1-2; possible D gene TRBD1, 5 bases. CDR1 is MNHEY, CDR2 SMNVEV, per germline (reference sequence). Trimming left V 6 bases short and J 8 bases short, with 22 bases between. CDR3 length: 15 amino acids.